These 27 T cell receptor beta chains share one sample of origin, sequenced in a study of blood T cell repertoires in COVID-19. Sequenced by immunoSEQ multiplex PCR; TCRdb stores in-frame clones only, minus some. The sample includes more than 150,000 clones, around 85% of them seen just once. Sequenced: peripheral blood. All receptors come from a woman older than 75 with acute or convalescent COVID-19.

This clone was seen more than once but under ten times. V usage is TRBV5-4 and J usage is TRBJ2-7; D gene uncertain. In germline, CDR1 is SGHNT, CDR2 YYREEE (reference sequence). The CDR3 length is 11 residues. V was pared by 3 bases and J by 3 bases, with 4 bases between. CDR3 amino acids: CASSSYYEQYF. The DNA for the CDR3 is TGTGCCAGCAGCTCCTACTACGAGCAGTACTTC. The full variable domain, rest sourced from reference TRBV5-4 and TRBJ2-7, is ETGVTQSPTHLIKTRGQQVTLRCSSQSGHNTVSWYQQALGQGPQFIFQYYREEENGRGNFPPRFSGLQFPNYSSELNVNALELDDSALYLCASSSYYEQYFGPGTRLTVT.

The V gene is TRBV9, the J gene TRBJ2-5, with D perhaps TRBD2 (6 bases). This CDR3 is 15 amino acids long. Looked up from germline, CDR1 is SGDLS and CDR2 is YYNGEE. Between the trimmed V and J ends, which lost 3 bases and 1 base, there was a span of 13 bases. CDR3 bases: TGTGCCAGCAGCGCCCAGGGACTGGTCCAAGAGACCCAGTACTTC. Residues: CASSAQGLVQETQYF.

The gene calls are TRBV5-4 and TRBJ2-3; 11 bases match TRBD2. The ends lost 4 bases at V and 0 bases at J; junction bases unmatched: 4. The CDR3 extends over 16 amino acids. Per germline, CDR1 SGHNT and CDR2 YYREEE (reference sequence). Here the CDR3 DNA reads TGTGCCAGCAGCCATAGCGGGGGGGCTAGCACAGATACGCAGTATTTT. It specifies CASSHSGGASTDTQYF.

Written as DNA, the CDR3 is TGTGCCAGCAGCGTAGCGGGACATAACTATGGCTACACCTTC. It codes for CASSVAGHNYGYTF. The V call is TRBV9, the J call TRBJ1-2; the D gene is possibly TRBD1 (6 bases). Germline lookup yields CDR1 SGDLS and CDR2 YYNGEE. V lost 0 bases and J lost 1, with 7 bases in between. CDR3 length: 14 residues.

The sample holds many counts of this clone. J is TRBJ1-2 and V is TRBV5-8; D remains ambiguous. The germline V gene has CDR1 SGHTS and CDR2 YDEGEE. V shed 1 base and J shed 4 bases, with 8 bases lying between them. CDR3 size: 13 residues. CDR3 loop: CASSLTARYGYTF. CDR3 coding DNA: TGTGCCAGCAGCTTGACAGCCCGCTATGGCTACACCTTC.

The rearrangement links TRBV18 to TRBJ1-2; 8 nucleotides agree with TRBD1. Losses at the gene ends were 3 bases for V and 7 bases for J; bases not matched to a gene: 13. This CDR3 has 16 residues. Germline CDR1 is KGHSH and CDR2 is LQKENI. Here the CDR3 DNA reads TGTGCCAGCTCACCGTCTGGGGACAGGACAAAGAGTGGCTACACCTTC. Protein: CASSPSGDRTKSGYTF.

The rearrangement links TRBV3-1 (or the pseudogene TRBV3-2) to TRBJ2-5; 12 positions agree with TRBD2. The CDR3 runs to 17 residues. Looked up from germline, CDR1 is LGHDT and CDR2 is YNNKEL (reference sequence). Trimming at V came to 5 bases and at J to 3 bases, leaving 10 bases not matched to a gene. The CDR3 DNA sequence: TGTGCCAGCAGCTTCCCCTCGGCTAGCGGGGGGGAAGAGACCCAGTACTTC. Amino acid sequence: CASSFPSASGGEETQYF.

The chain carries TRBV19 and TRBJ2-5, with 7 bases fitting TRBD2. V was pared by 6 bases and J by 2 bases, with 3 bases of the junction left unmatched. CDR1 and CDR2 (germline): LNHDA, SQIVND (reference sequence). The CDR3 has 13 residues. In nucleotides, the CDR3 is TGTGCCAGTAGCCAGGGACTACAAGAGACCCAGTACTTC. Translated: CASSQGLQETQYF.

This rearrangement joins TRBV5-1 to TRBJ1-6; the D gene is possibly TRBD1 (6 bases). The CDR3 contains 15 residues. The V gene's germline CDR1 is SGHRS and CDR2 YFSETQ. V gave up 0 bases and J gave up 5 bases, with 9 bases separating them. CDR3 amino acids: CASSLVGGHNSPLHF. CDR3 bases: TGCGCCAGCAGCTTGGTTGGGGGCCATAATTCACCCCTCCACTTT. Full variable domain (outside the CDR3, taken from reference TRBV5-1 and TRBJ1-6): KAGVTQTPRYLIKTRGQQVTLSCSPISGHRSVSWYQQTPGQGLQFLFEYFSETQRNKGNFPGRFSGRQFSNSRSEMNVSTLELGDSALYLCASSLVGGHNSPLHFGNGTRLTVT.

The chain combines TRBV2 with TRBJ2-7, with 10 bases matching TRBD1. Germline CDR1 is SNHLY and CDR2 is FYNNEI. Unmatched junction bases numbered 9, after V lost 7 bases and J lost 3 bases. CDR3 length: 15 amino acids. The CDR3 bases are TGTGCCAGCACCTCGACCGGGACAGGGGACTACGAGCAGTACTTC. Translating it yields CASTSTGTGDYEQYF.

The chain links TRBV3-1 (or the pseudogene TRBV3-2) to TRBJ1-2; unclear D gene. V shed 1 base and J shed 2 bases, with 11 bases lying between them. Germline V gene lookup returns CDR1 LGHDT and CDR2 YNNKEL (reference sequence). The CDR3 runs 15 residues. CDR3: CASSQGAGENYGYTF. The CDR3 DNA follows: TGTGCCAGCAGCCAAGGGGCTGGGGAGAACTATGGCTACACCTTC.

This clone was seen once. The chain uses TRBV7-8 and TRBJ1-1; no definite D call. V was trimmed by 0 bases and J by 8 bases, leaving 16 bases between them. The CDR3 extends over 15 amino acids. CDR1 is SGHVS and CDR2 is FQNEAQ in the germline V gene. CDR3 nucleotide sequence: TGTGCCAGCAGCTTAGCATCAGGTAGTCCGTCCGAAGCTTTCTTT. It translates to CASSLASGSPSEAFF.

This clone was counted between two and nine times. The chain has TRBV19 and TRBJ1-5; maybe TRBD1 (5 bases). Trimming removed 8 bases at V and 5 bases at J, with 16 bases between. Germline V gives CDR1 LNHDA, CDR2 SQIVND (reference sequence). This CDR3 contains 14 residues. This CDR3 reads CASGNKGLDQPQHF. In DNA form, the CDR3 reads TGTGCCAGTGGTAACAAGGGGCTAGATCAGCCCCAGCATTTT. Based on the CDR3 plus reference TRBV19 and TRBJ1-5, the full variable domain is DGGITQSPKYLFRKEGQNVTLSCEQNLNHDAMYWYRQDPGQGLRLIYYSQIVNDFQKGDIAEGYSVSREKKESFPLTVTSAQKNPTAFYLCASGNKGLDQPQHFGDGTRLSIL.

This clone appeared a few times. The chain joins TRBV7-9 to TRBJ2-3; 10 bases agree with TRBD1. Germline CDR1 is SEHNR and CDR2 is FQNEAQ (reference sequence). This CDR3 is 15 amino acids long. After removal of 4 bases from V and 4 bases from J, the junction contained 5 bases not matched to a gene. CDR3 sequence (DNA): TGTGCCAGCAGCTCGGGACAGGGGAACTCAGATACGCAGTATTTT. Amino acid sequence: CASSSGQGNSDTQYF.

This clone was picked up a small number of times. This chain joins TRBV19 and TRBJ1-5, with 9 bases matching TRBD1. Unmatched junction bases numbered 8, after V lost 6 bases and J lost 5 bases. Germline loops: CDR1 LNHDA, CDR2 SQIVND (reference sequence). The CDR3 has 15 amino acids. CDR3 in DNA: TGTGCCAGTAGAGGACAGGGGAGTTTTTATCAGCCCCAGCATTTT. This sequence encodes CASRGQGSFYQPQHF.

This clone was observed a few times. V gene TRBV9 combines with J gene TRBJ1-6, with D perhaps matching TRBD1 (5 bases). Germline V gene sequence: CDR1 SGDLS, CDR2 YYNGEE. The CDR3 contains 14 residues. V was shortened by 3 bases and J by 9 bases, with 13 bases between the two germline ends. CDR3 in amino acids: CASSGTLSTSPLHF. CDR3 DNA: TGTGCCAGCAGCGGGACACTTTCCACTTCACCCCTCCACTTT.

The chain combines TRBV7-9 with TRBJ2-3, with 13 bases that match TRBD2. The V gene end was trimmed by 5 bases and the J gene end by 2 bases; junction bases not matched to a gene: 7. Germline CDR1 SEHNR, CDR2 FQNEAQ (reference sequence). The length of the CDR3 is 17 residues. This CDR3 reads CASSPRLAGGFTDTQYF. As DNA, the CDR3 is TGTGCCAGCAGCCCAAGACTAGCGGGAGGTTTCACAGATACGCAGTATTTT.

The chain carries TRBV9 and TRBJ2-5; TRBD1 is a possible D gene (7 bases). The CDR3 consists of 15 residues. V lost 4 bases and J 3 bases, leaving 16 bases between the germline ends. Germline values: CDR1 SGDLS, CDR2 YYNGEE. CDR3 DNA: TGTGCCAGCAGCCCCAGGGGGGCCCTAGAAGAGACCCAGTACTTC. It encodes CASSPRGALEETQYF.

The DNA of the CDR3 is TGTGCCAGCAGCCAAGCTGGGACTAGCGGGAGTTACGAGCAGTACTTC. Its protein product is CASSQAGTSGSYEQYF. The rearrangement links TRBV3-1 (or the pseudogene TRBV3-2) to TRBJ2-7, with 14 nucleotides matching TRBD2. CDR1 and CDR2 (germline): LGHDT, YNNKEL (reference sequence). The CDR3 is made up of 16 amino acids. Germline trimming cut 1 base from V and 4 bases from J; bases unmatched to any gene: 3.

The chain recombines TRBV5-4 with TRBJ1-2, with no clear D. The V gene's germline CDR1 is SGHNT and CDR2 YYREEE (reference sequence). The length of the CDR3 is 12 residues. V lost 3 bases and J lost 8, with 11 bases in between. Here the CDR3 DNA reads TGTGCCAGCAGCTCCGGGGATCAGGGCTACACCTTC. Protein: CASSSGDQGYTF.

This clone is a singleton in its sample. In nucleotides, the CDR3 is TGTGCCAGCAGCTTCTATCCGGGAAATCAGCCCCAGCATTTT. Protein: CASSFYPGNQPQHF. This rearrangement joins TRBV7-9 to TRBJ1-5, with D uncertain. The CDR3 covers 14 residues. Germline loops: CDR1 SEHNR, CDR2 FQNEAQ (reference sequence). The V and J ends lost 3 bases and 4 bases respectively, with 10 bases between them.

This chain joins TRBV5-6 and TRBJ2-3; 8 bases line up with TRBD2. Germline assignment: CDR1 SGHDT and CDR2 YYEEEE. J lost 2 bases, V lost 0 bases, and 8 bases had no gene match. This CDR3 region has 17 residues. CDR3 coding DNA: TGTGCCAGCAGCTTGGCCAGTCAGCGGGGGCTCACAGATACGCAGTATTTT. Its translation is CASSLASQRGLTDTQYF.

The chain joins TRBV19 to TRBJ1-1; D is perhaps TRBD1 (5 bases). Germline CDR1 LNHDA, CDR2 SQIVND (reference sequence). Deletions cut 3 bases from V and 3 bases from J, with 11 bases between. There are 14 residues in the CDR3. The CDR3 reads CASSIDRDYTEAFF. As DNA, the CDR3 is TGTGCCAGTAGTATCGACAGAGACTACACTGAAGCTTTCTTT.

This chain links TRBV9 with TRBJ2-5; 8 bases are shared with TRBD2. Trimming at V came to 2 bases and at J to 2 bases, leaving 5 bases not matched to a gene. The CDR3 has 15 residues. CDR1 is SGDLS, CDR2 YYNGEE, per germline. The CDR3 loop is CASSVERGFQETQYF. The CDR3 DNA reads TGTGCCAGCAGCGTTGAGCGGGGGTTTCAAGAGACCCAGTACTTC.

This chain uses TRBV7-3 with TRBJ2-3, with D possibly being TRBD2 (6 bases). The V end lost 0 bases, the J end lost 2 bases, and 9 bases lay between the germline ends. The CDR3 totals 15 residues. In germline, CDR1 is SGHTA, CDR2 FQGTGA. The CDR3: CASSLTTSPTDTQYF. The CDR3 DNA reads TGTGCCAGCAGCTTAACAACTAGCCCCACAGATACGCAGTATTTT.

The chain carries TRBV7-9 and TRBJ1-1; D call uncertain. The CDR3 is made up of 15 amino acids. The germline gives CDR1 SEHNR, CDR2 FQNEAQ (reference sequence). Trimming pared 0 bases from V and 5 bases from J, leaving 13 bases between. The CDR3 nucleotides read TGTGCCAGCAGCTTAGCGGGTCAGGTTTGGACTGAAGCTTTCTTT. Its translation: CASSLAGQVWTEAFF.

The chain is built from TRBV28 and TRBJ1-4; tentatively, D is TRBD1 (5 bases). Germline values: CDR1 MDHEN, CDR2 SYDVKM. With 2 bases removed from V and 7 bases from J, the gap between germline ends came to 17 bases. This CDR3 region has 16 residues. CDR3 loop: CASSLEVGRVAEKLFF. CDR3 in DNA: TGTGCCAGCAGTTTAGAGGTGGGCAGGGTAGCTGAAAAACTGTTTTTT.